Here is one TCR beta chain with its context. TCRdb re-called the 5' RACE reads and shows each CDR3 protein once, DNA omitted. This sample's table reports some 440,000 distinct CDR3 sequences. Germline CDR1 KGHSH, CDR2 LQKENI. The CDR3 contains 14 residues. These data belong to a study of T cells expressing NK-cell markers. The TCR sequence derives from a woman aged 50 to 60 in good health. The sample was blood T cells: a sorted CD56 or NKG2C T cell subset, CD4+ or CD8+ T cells, or bulk PBMC T cells (not recorded which). The V gene is TRBV18, the J gene TRBJ2-5. The CDR3 protein is CASSPPVNQETQYF.